This T cell receptor (beta chain) originates from a study of T-cell reconstitution after alpha-beta-depleted transplantation in children. For TCRbeta, the library was prepared with unique molecular identifiers. One entry per CDR3 protein results from TCRdb running MiXCR on the PCR reads. The data show 600,000 to 700,000 distinct CDR3 sequences, around 17% seen once. This clonotype was picked up many times. The CDR3 runs to 13 residues. V lost 3 bases, J lost 0 bases, and 4 bases lay in between. Germline V gene lookup returns CDR1 LNHNV and CDR2 YYDKDF (reference sequence). The starting material was PBMCs from the stem cell graft donor, obtained from the stem cell graft. J is TRBJ2-3 and V is TRBV15; no clear D. This TCR came from a human donor who donated a stem cell graft to a child with acute myeloid leukemia. The CDR3 sequence: CATSRGSTDTQYF. Written as DNA, the CDR3 is TGTGCCACCAGCAGGGGTAGCACAGATACGCAGTATTTT.